Here is one T cell receptor (beta chain) with its context. Antigen unknown. The data originate from a study of siplizumab effects on memory and regulatory T cells. Notes on the study in general: Siplizumab led to significantly less abundant alloreactive sequences that could be traced back to unstimulated CD4+ memory cells. Researchers could not give a naive or memory phenotype to roughly 75-95% of proliferating CD4+ or CD8+ clones. Among alloreactive clones, only a minor fraction mapped to unstimulated subsets.

Assays covered approximately 100,000 TCR templates per sample. Some clones are missing from TCRdb's copy, which holds only in-frame ones; the method was immunoSEQ multiplex PCR. Among some 100,000 clones listed, about 94% were seen once. The ends lost 2 bases at V and 3 bases at J; junction bases unmatched: 1. Germline V CDR1 and CDR2: MGHDK, SYGVNS. CDR3 length: 14 residues. What was sequenced was non-Treg CD4+ T cells sorted from blood. This TCR was recovered from a human donor in good health. The genes are TRBV25-1 and TRBJ2-4, with TRBD1 identical over 7 bases. The CDR3 region has the DNA TGTGCCAGCAGTGAAGCAGGGGGCAAAAACATTCAGTACTTC. Translated: CASSEAGGKNIQYF.